Sequencing of this TCR beta chain was carried out in a study of blood T cell repertoires in COVID-19 (dated by TCRdb to about 2020). General notes on the study: Samples covering the acute and convalescent phases of COVID-19 were provided by collaborators in the United States, Italy and Spain. The material from the prospective study consisted of cDNA or gDNA derived from T cells, B-cell-depleted T cells, or PBMCs. A freely available public database, intended as a resource for researchers studying the immune response to SARS-CoV-2, is where the repertoires were released. The samples were drawn from two sources: the first 160 participants of the ongoing ImmuneRACE study, and 950 to 1,500 subjects contributed by 6 global collaborators. Nearly every sample came with metadata listing a de-identified subject ID, COVID-19 status, age in years and sex. Where available, HLA class I and class II types were obtained from metadata supplied by the sample provider rather than from assay-based typing. The dataset comprised deeply sampled blood TCRbeta repertoires from subjects exposed to, actively infected with, or recovered from COVID-19.

The immunoSEQ Assay, a bias-controlled multiplex PCR, was used to amplify TCRbeta CDR3 regions from genomic DNA. The paper's data handling went like this. Nucleated cell counts per sample were estimated from amplification of reference gene primers within the assay. Sequence reads were collapsed and filtered to measure the absolute abundance of every unique TCRbeta CDR3 rearrangement. For each sample, productive Simpson clonality was calculated as the square root of Simpson's diversity index across productive rearrangements. TCRdb's version of the immuneACCESS table is confined to in-frame rearrangements and falls short of the full clone set. An unresolved V gene accounts for under half of the shortfall where checked; the remainder is of unknown origin. V and J calls plus clone size are reproduced from that table; the DNA served to infer D and trimming. This sample comprises roughly 50,000 clones, 75% to 95% of them detected only once. Clones ranked in the top ten supply under 6.5% of the sample.

The germline V gene provides CDR1 SGHNT and CDR2 YENEEA. After removal of 3 bases from V and 6 bases from J, the junction retains 10 bases not matched to a gene. From cysteine to phenylalanine, the CDR3 is 16 amino acids long. The entry retains the CDR3 DNA only, 48 bases that are in frame from base 1. Beyond this particular receptor, the publication reports: Clinical and demographic metadata were provided uncurated, with the amount varying by source and participant.

The collaborating institutions used their own protocols to collect whole blood in K2EDTA tubes. For TCRbeta analysis, collaborators shipped samples as frozen whole blood, isolated PBMCs, or DNA extracted from either of those sample types. Remarks on this clone: Its antigen target is currently unknown. Qualities for individual bases were not recorded, and no much larger clone is one base off.

The chain employs TRBV11-3 and TRBJ1-1, and TRBD1 matches 10 of the central bases. The sequence came from a man aged 70 or older with acute or convalescent COVID-19. Sequencing was carried out using peripheral blood. The CDR3 protein sequence reads: CASSFYRDRGLAEAFF. In nucleotide form, the sequence is TGTGCCAGCAGCTTCTATCGAGACAGGGGGCTGGCTGAAGCTTTCTTT.